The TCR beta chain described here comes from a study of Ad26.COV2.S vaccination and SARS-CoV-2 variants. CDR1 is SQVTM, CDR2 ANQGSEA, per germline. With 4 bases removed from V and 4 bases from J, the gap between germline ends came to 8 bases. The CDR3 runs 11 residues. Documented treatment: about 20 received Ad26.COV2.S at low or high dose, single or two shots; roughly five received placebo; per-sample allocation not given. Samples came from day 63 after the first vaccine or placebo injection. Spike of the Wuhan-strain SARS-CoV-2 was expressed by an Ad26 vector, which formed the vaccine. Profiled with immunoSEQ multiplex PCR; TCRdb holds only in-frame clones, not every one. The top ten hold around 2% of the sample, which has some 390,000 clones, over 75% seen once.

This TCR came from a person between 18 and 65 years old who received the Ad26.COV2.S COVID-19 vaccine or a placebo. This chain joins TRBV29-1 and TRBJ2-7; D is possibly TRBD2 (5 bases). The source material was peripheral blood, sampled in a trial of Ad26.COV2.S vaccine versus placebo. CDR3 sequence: CSVVEGYEQYF. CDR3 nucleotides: TGCAGCGTTGTTGAGGGTTACGAGCAGTACTTC.